The 25 T cell receptor beta chains in this list originate from one sample, sequenced in a study of cytomegalovirus exposure and HLA in healthy donors. PCR amplification relied on 60 Vbeta primers (plus 13 Jbeta primers). Sequencing was performed with immunoSEQ multiplex PCR; in TCRdb, only in-frame clones are kept and a portion is missing. The sample includes roughly 160,000 clones, approximately 76% of them seen just once. Sequenced input: PBMCs. The receptors were sampled from a man in his fifties or sixties in good health and CMV-seronegative.

The chain has TRBV6-1 and TRBJ2-5; D ambiguous. V lost 0 bases and J lost 4, with 9 bases in between. The CDR3 consists of 14 residues. The V gene's germline CDR1 is MNHNS and CDR2 SASEGT. CDR3 loop: CASSEAYSLETQYF. In nucleotides, the CDR3 is TGTGCCAGCAGTGAAGCATACAGTTTAGAGACCCAGTACTTC.

The rearrangement uses TRBV29-1 and TRBJ2-7; 9 nucleotides line up with TRBD2. The ends lost 5 bases at V and 9 bases at J; junction bases unmatched: 5. The CDR3 has 11 residues. The germline V gene has CDR1 SQVTM and CDR2 ANQGSEA. The CDR3: CSVTHSGGQYF. As DNA, the CDR3 is TGCAGCGTTACCCATAGCGGGGGGCAGTACTTC.

V is TRBV7-8 and J is TRBJ1-6, with 9 bases matching TRBD1. Germline CDR1 reads SGHVS; CDR2 reads FQNEAQ. There are 14 residues in the CDR3. Trimming took 5 bases from V and 13 from J; bases not matched to a gene: 9. Here the CDR3 reads CASSPRTGEAPLHF. The DNA for the CDR3 is TGTGCCAGCAGCCCAAGGACAGGGGAGGCTCCCCTCCACTTT.

V gene TRBV7-2 combines with J gene TRBJ2-7; D is possibly TRBD2 (5 bases). This CDR3 has 15 residues. V was cut by 4 bases and J by 2 bases, with 15 bases left in between. Germline assignment: CDR1 SGHTA and CDR2 FQGNSA. CDR3 residues: CASSSWVRAPYEQYF. The CDR3 nucleotides are TGTGCCAGCAGCTCGTGGGTGCGGGCTCCCTACGAGCAGTACTTC.

The chain employs TRBV28 and TRBJ1-2; D call uncertain. The V gene's germline CDR1 is MDHEN and CDR2 SYDVKM. The CDR3 spans 13 residues. The germline V and J ends were trimmed by 2 bases and 3 bases, with 7 bases remaining between them. The CDR3 DNA reads as TGTGCCAGCAGTTTACCTCTCTACTATGGCTACACCTTC. The encoded protein is CASSLPLYYGYTF.

DNA of the CDR3: TGTGCCAGCAGTGAATACTCCCAAGAGACCCAGTACTTC. Its protein is CASSEYSQETQYF. The chain couples TRBV25-1 to TRBJ2-5, with D unclear. The CDR3 covers 13 residues. The V end lost 0 bases, the J end lost 1 base, and 3 bases lay between the germline ends. Per germline, CDR1 MGHDK and CDR2 SYGVNS. Full variable domain (remainder filled in from reference TRBV25-1 and TRBJ2-5): EADIYQTPRYLVIGTGKKITLECSQTMGHDKMYWYQQDPGMELHLIHYSYGVNSTEKGDLSSESTVSRIRTEHFPLTLESARPSHTSQYLCASSEYSQETQYFGPGTRLLVL.

V and J are TRBV19 and TRBJ2-3; D gene ambiguous. Germline V CDR1 and CDR2: LNHDA, SQIVND (reference sequence). Trimming cost V 0 bases and J 3 bases, with 7 bases left between them. The CDR3 is 14 residues long. The CDR3 coding sequence is TGTGCCAGTAGTATAGATCCGGGTACAGATACGCAGTATTTT. It translates to CASSIDPGTDTQYF.

The chain employs TRBV7-2 and TRBJ2-4; 7 bases map to TRBD1. V gave up 5 bases and J gave up 7 bases; unmatched junction bases: 11. From germline, CDR1 is SGHTA and CDR2 FQGNSA. This CDR3 has 15 residues. CDR3 sequence reads: CASSPEGQIFNIQYF. CDR3 nucleotide sequence: TGTGCCAGCAGCCCCGAGGGACAGATATTTAACATTCAGTACTTC.

A few counts support this clone. This chain connects TRBV27 to TRBJ2-7; 11 bases are shared with TRBD2. The CDR3 runs 13 residues. The J segment lost 4 bases and the V segment lost 6 bases, leaving 2 bases of the junction unmatched. The germline gives CDR1 MNHEY, CDR2 SMNVEV (reference sequence). In DNA form, the CDR3 reads TGTGCCAGCAGGGGACTAGCGGTTTACGAGCAGTACTTC. Residues: CASRGLAVYEQYF.

This chain joins TRBV5-4 and TRBJ2-1; D possibly corresponds to TRBD2 (7 bases). The germline CDR1 and CDR2 sequences are SGHNT and YYREEE (reference sequence). V was pared by 1 base and J by 3 bases, with 20 bases between. This CDR3 comprises 18 residues. The CDR3 reads CASSLWGGLADYYNEQFF. For the CDR3, the DNA is TGTGCCAGCAGCTTGTGGGGGGGGCTAGCGGACTACTACAATGAGCAGTTCTTC.

This clone was seen more than once but under ten times. The V call is TRBV19, the J call TRBJ2-2; D is possibly TRBD2 (6 bases). With 8 bases removed from V and 1 base from J, the gap between germline ends came to 11 bases. Germline CDR1 reads LNHDA; CDR2 reads SQIVND (reference sequence). CDR3 length: 14 amino acids. The CDR3 nucleotides read TGTGCCAGTGTGCGGGGAGGGAACACCGGGGAGCTGTTTTTT. This gives the protein CASVRGGNTGELFF. Complete variable domain (other parts from reference TRBV19 and TRBJ2-2): DGGITQSPKYLFRKEGQNVTLSCEQNLNHDAMYWYRQDPGQGLRLIYYSQIVNDFQKGDIAEGYSVSREKKESFPLTVTSAQKNPTAFYLCASVRGGNTGELFFGEGSRLTVL.

CDR3 sequence: CASSSGRGSRRDSPLHF. The CDR3, as DNA: TGTGCCAGCAGCTCCGGGCGGGGATCAAGGAGGGATTCACCCCTCCACTTT. V gene TRBV7-8 combines with J gene TRBJ1-6; D is uncertain. From germline, CDR1 is SGHVS and CDR2 FQNEAQ. The CDR3 length is 17 residues. V was cut by 4 bases and J by 8 bases, with 21 bases left in between.

The gene calls are TRBV7-6 and TRBJ2-7; 9 nucleotides match TRBD1. The CDR3 has 14 residues. After removal of 5 bases from V and 5 bases from J, the junction contained 7 bases not matched to a gene. CDR1 SGHVS and CDR2 FNYEAQ come from the germline V gene. CDR3 amino acids: CASSKGQGPHEQYF. The CDR3 DNA reads TGTGCCAGCAGCAAGGGACAGGGACCCCACGAGCAGTACTTC.

This clone was detected only a few times. Relative to the germline gene, one junction end is altered; a read error may explain this. V usage is TRBV10-3 and J usage is TRBJ2-7; 12 nucleotides line up with TRBD2. Looked up from germline, CDR1 is ENHRY and CDR2 is SYGVKD. CDR3 size: 12 residues. In DNA form, the CDR3 reads TGTGCCATCACCCCTAGCGGGGGGGGGATTTATTTC. This encodes CAITPSGGGIYF.

This chain connects TRBV9 to TRBJ2-5, with 12 nucleotides matching TRBD2. The V segment lost 4 bases and the J segment 2 bases; nucleotides outside the gene matches: 6. The CDR3 covers 16 residues. Germline-derived CDR1 and CDR2 are SGDLS and YYNGEE. CDR3 protein: CASSLRTSGNQETQYF. CDR3 DNA sequence: TGTGCCAGCAGCCTCAGGACTAGCGGGAATCAAGAGACCCAGTACTTC.

In its sample, this clone was seen a few times. The chain links TRBV6-6 to TRBJ2-3, with TRBD2 matching 8 bases. After removal of 2 bases from V and 7 bases from J, the junction contained 8 bases not matched to a gene. This CDR3 has 15 residues. Germline V lookup: CDR1 MNHNY, CDR2 SVGAGI (reference sequence). The CDR3 bases are TGTGCCAGCAGTTACGAAGCGGGGGTTGGGAATACGCAGTATTTT. This encodes CASSYEAGVGNTQYF.

V usage is TRBV9 and J usage is TRBJ2-5; 8 nucleotides match TRBD2. This CDR3 region has 15 residues. Per germline, CDR1 SGDLS and CDR2 YYNGEE. The V and J ends lost 0 bases and 5 bases, in that order; junction bases with no gene match: 6. CDR3 DNA sequence: TGTGCCAGCAGCGTAGGCCTCAGCGGGGGTGAGACCCAGTACTTC. Residues: CASSVGLSGGETQYF.

This rearrangement joins TRBV10-3 to TRBJ2-5, with 8 bases aligning to TRBD1. The CDR3 is made up of 17 amino acids. V dropped 2 bases and J dropped 7; count of bases not matched to a gene: 15. The germline gives CDR1 ENHRY, CDR2 SYGVKD. The CDR3 loop reads CAISEEGVSGGKGTQYF. For the CDR3, the DNA is TGTGCCATCAGTGAGGAGGGGGTGTCAGGGGGCAAGGGGACCCAGTACTTC.

The chain links TRBV7-2 to TRBJ1-2, with 9 bases that match TRBD1. The CDR3 loop spans 14 amino acids. The V segment lost 5 bases and the J segment 4 bases; nucleotides outside the gene matches: 5. Germline V gene lookup returns CDR1 SGHTA and CDR2 FQGNSA. The chain's CDR3 is CASSPGQGFYGYTF. CDR3 nucleotide sequence: TGTGCCAGCAGCCCCGGACAGGGGTTCTATGGCTACACCTTC.

The chain links TRBV7-2 to TRBJ1-2; a possible D gene is TRBD1 (6 bases). The germline V gene has CDR1 SGHTA and CDR2 FQGNSA. The CDR3 contains 14 residues. Trimming removed 4 bases from V and 7 bases from J, with 16 bases in between. For the CDR3, the DNA is TGTGCCAGCAGCTCAGGGGCGCAGGTCGGTGGCTACACCTTC. Encoded protein: CASSSGAQVGGYTF.

In this sample, this clone turned up a few times. This specimen includes other DNA sequences encoding the same CDR3. The V call is TRBV6-5, the J call TRBJ2-5; 7 bases align to TRBD2. The CDR3 runs to 14 residues. Germline assignment: CDR1 MNHEY and CDR2 SVGAGI. V shed 5 bases, J shed 2 bases, and the junction held 5 bases outside the gene matches. CDR3 amino acids: CASSLTGGQETQYF. CDR3 sequence (DNA): TGTGCCAGCAGTCTAACCGGGGGGCAAGAGACCCAGTACTTC.

This clone appeared a few times. The rearrangement joins TRBV5-1 to TRBJ2-7, with 12 bases aligning to TRBD2. V shed 2 bases, J shed 2 bases, and the junction held 8 bases outside the gene matches. The germline V gene has CDR1 SGHRS and CDR2 YFSETQ. The CDR3 spans 17 residues. CDR3 coding DNA: TGCGCCAGCAGCTTCTTGACTAGCGGGGGCCCAACCTACGAGCAGTACTTC. Residues: CASSFLTSGGPTYEQYF.

The chain uses TRBV19 and TRBJ1-6, with D perhaps matching TRBD1 (5 bases). Trimming stripped 3 bases from V and 9 bases from J, with 18 bases between. The CDR3 has 16 residues. Germline V CDR1 and CDR2: LNHDA, SQIVND (reference sequence). The CDR3 sequence: CASSILQVSILSPLHF. In DNA, the CDR3 is TGTGCCAGTAGTATCTTACAGGTTTCGATCCTTTCACCCCTCCACTTT.

The rearrangement joins TRBV27 to TRBJ2-3; TRBD1 agrees at 8 bases. CDR3 length: 14 residues. V shed 5 bases, J shed 0 bases, and the junction held 1 base outside the gene matches. Germline V gene sequence: CDR1 MNHEY, CDR2 SMNVEV (reference sequence). The DNA of the CDR3 is TGTGCCAGCAGTACAGGGGGAAGCACAGATACGCAGTATTTT. Translation gives CASSTGGSTDTQYF.

This clone has a single count. The J gene is TRBJ1-2, the V gene TRBV19; no clear D gene. There are 13 residues in the CDR3. V lost 5 bases to trimming and J lost 8 bases, with 15 bases between them. Germline V gene sequence: CDR1 LNHDA, CDR2 SQIVND (reference sequence). CDR3 bases: TGTGCCAGTAGTCTCCAGATCGGGTACGGCTACACCTTC. Its translation is CASSLQIGYGYTF.